This record looks at one T cell receptor (beta chain) sequence and its context. The antigen it binds to is not known. The input lacks base qualities; no much larger clone sits a single base away. The CDR3 contains 18 residues, cysteine and phenylalanine counted. This entry keeps only the CDR3 DNA: 54 bases, framed from base 1. Unmatched junction bases come to 12, with V trimmed by 5 bases and J by 0 bases. Based on the germline V gene, the CDR1 and CDR2 sequences are SGHVS and FNYEAQ. Explained via the paper, the time point label denotes: about 28 days (+/-7) after the second vaccine dose. AZD1222 recipients with second doses at about 4 weeks or about 12 weeks were pooled, because spike-specific TCR depth and breadth did not differ between schedules. Vaccinee samples were obtained from the UK trials COV001 and COV002, which included a single-blind randomized controlled phase 2/3 trial of AZD1222 (ChAdOx1 nCoV-19) in healthy adults. Trial participant PBMC samples were collected at day 0 and day 28 after the second dose for TCRbeta chain sequencing.

The data derive from a study of T cell responses to AZD1222 COVID-19 vaccine (dated by TCRdb to about 2021). Regarding the complete study: TCR sequencing was performed for 230 to 250 trial participants, of whom some 200 were given two doses of AZD1222 and roughly 25 were given two doses of MenACWY control vaccine. Trial participants were enrolled by age into 18-55, 56-69 and 70-plus year subgroups, with 148, 28 and 57 TCR-sequenced participants respectively. Results the study describes overall, beyond this receptor: Participants were mostly white British, with more females than males. The authors suggested clonal diversity may have been underestimated. Conclusions about previously exposed vaccinees are limited, since just five or six AZD1222 recipients were seropositive for SARS-CoV-2 at baseline. In the small 56-69-year group, the increase in depth fell short of significance, most likely because of low power. Vaccine-associated CD4 TCRs spanned the whole spike protein, with dominant responses in regions 160-218 and 743-854. No day 14 peak-response samples were available, so repertoires were characterized only after the peak T cell response. Epitopes outside the regions mutated in the B.1.351 and B.1.1.7 variants were reportedly recognized by nearly half of the unique spike-specific TCRs. Spike-specific TCR breadth and depth rose significantly after two AZD1222 doses compared with day 0 and with MenACWY recipients.

The CDR3 regions of human TCRbeta chains were analyzed by immunosequencing. On the authors' methods: TCRs in the repertoires were matched against a reference library of SARS-CoV-2-specific TCRs that had been generated with the MIRA antigen-specificity platform. Breadth was defined as the fraction of unique TCRs that were SARS-CoV-2-associated. Depth was defined as the fraction of total T cells that were SARS-CoV-2-associated. Using the MIRA data, each spike-specific TCR was assigned both to the spike region to which the TCR was reactive and to a CD4 or CD8 class. Log10-transformed breadth and depth values were compared by one-way ANOVA with Sidak's multiple comparisons tests. TCRdb holds this immuneACCESS table with in-frame rearrangements only. Some clones are missing; in checked studies, unresolved V genes explain under half, and the rest has no known cause. That table is the source of V, J and clone size, and D and trimming were worked out from the DNA. Counted in this sample were fewer than 50,000 clones; 90% of them appeared once. Of the sample, over 30% falls within the top ten clones.

The sequenced sample was peripheral blood, obtained 28 days after the second AZD1222 dose. The clonotype was recovered from an adult who received the AZD1222 COVID-19 vaccine. This chain joins TRBV7-6 to TRBJ2-1; 8 central nucleotides agree with TRBD1. The DNA sequence is TGTGCCAGCAGCCCTACAGGGGGTAGCTGGAGCTCCTACAATGAGCAGTTCTTC. This yields the protein CASSPTGGSWSSYNEQFF.